These 27 T cell receptor beta chains originate from one sample sequenced in a study of cytomegalovirus exposure and HLA in healthy donors (dated by TCRdb to about 2017). To prepare the library, the immunoSEQ multiplex PCR assay was applied. Not all clones reach the TCRdb copy of this immuneACCESS table, which keeps in-frame sequences only. Checked studies attribute under half of the gap to unresolved V genes and leave the rest unexplained. Here the sample has about 75,000 clones; around four fifths occur a single time. The ten largest make up around 3% of the sample. The sample consisted of PBMCs. The receptors shown here come from a man aged 25 to 40 in good health and CMV-seronegative.

The chain couples TRBV9 to TRBJ2-2; 7 nucleotides match TRBD2. V dropped 1 base and J dropped 5; count of bases not matched to a gene: 5. Germline V gene data show CDR1 as SGDLS and CDR2 as YYNGEE. There are 15 residues in the CDR3. The CDR3 coding sequence is TGTGCCAGCAGCGTATCCGGGGGGTGGACCGGGGAGCTGTTTTTT. Its protein product is CASSVSGGWTGELFF. The full variable domain, with the rest looked up from reference TRBV9 and TRBJ2-2, is DSGVTQTPKHLITATGQRVTLRCSPRSGDLSVYWYQQSLDQGLQFLIQYYNGEERAKGNILERFSAQQFPDLHSELNLSSLELGDSALYFCASSVSGGWTGELFFGEGSRLTVL.

The chain links TRBV6-5 to TRBJ1-1; no reliable D call. Trimming cost V 6 bases and J 2 bases, with 10 bases left between them. From germline, CDR1 is MNHEY and CDR2 SVGAGI. CDR3 size: 13 residues. As DNA, the CDR3 is TGTGCCAGCAGGCCCGGTTTTAACACTGAAGCTTTCTTT. This encodes CASRPGFNTEAFF.

The gene calls are TRBV18 and TRBJ1-5; D is possibly TRBD1 (5 bases). Germline-derived CDR1 and CDR2 are KGHSH and LQKENI. The CDR3 is 17 amino acids. V lost 1 base, J lost 1 base, and 14 bases lay in between. The CDR3 DNA follows: TGTGCCAGCTCACCACTTCAGCTAGGGGCCAGCAATCAGCCCCAGCATTTT. This encodes CASSPLQLGASNQPQHF.

The gene calls are TRBV5-4 and TRBJ1-2; TRBD1 matches 8 bases. The CDR3 consists of 15 residues. The V segment lost 4 bases and the J segment 8 bases; nucleotides outside the gene matches: 13. Germline CDR1 is SGHNT and CDR2 is YYREEE (reference sequence). Written as DNA, the CDR3 is TGTGCCAGCAGCCCGCCAGGGGGCGGTGGCGGAGGCTACACCTTC. Translating gives CASSPPGGGGGGYTF.

The gene calls are TRBV6-1 and TRBJ2-1; 12 positions agree with TRBD2. The junction had 1 base not matched to a gene; V was cut back by 1 base and J by 6 bases. CDR1 is MNHNS and CDR2 is SASEGT in the germline V gene. This CDR3 has 15 residues. Written as DNA, the CDR3 is TGTGCCAGCAGTGAAGAGACTAGCGGGGGCAATGAGCAGTTCTTC. Its translation is CASSEETSGGNEQFF.

The rearrangement uses TRBV4-1 and TRBJ1-5; the match to TRBD1 covers 11 bases. Germline assignment: CDR1 MGHRA and CDR2 YSYEKL. This CDR3 has 19 residues. V lost 4 bases and J lost 1; bases outside the gene matches: 12. In DNA form, the CDR3 reads TGCGCCAGCAGCCGGAGTCTGGGACAGGGGGGTGGAAGCAATCAGCCCCAGCATTTT. It encodes CASSRSLGQGGGSNQPQHF.

This clone appeared a single time. CDR3 loop: CASSFISRGPGELFF. DNA for the CDR3: TGTGCCAGCAGTTTTATTTCGCGGGGCCCCGGGGAGCTGTTTTTT. The chain employs TRBV28 and TRBJ2-2, with D possibly being TRBD2 (6 bases). CDR3 length equals 15 residues. The germline V and J ends were trimmed by 3 bases and 6 bases, with 14 bases remaining between them. Germline lookup yields CDR1 MDHEN and CDR2 SYDVKM.

The chain couples TRBV11-3 to TRBJ2-3, with a weak D call TRBD2 (5 bases). Trimming took off 1 base at V and 4 bases at J, with 15 bases between the two ends. Germline CDR1 SGHNT, CDR2 YENEEA. The CDR3 covers 16 residues. CDR3 protein: CASSLGDRTRADTQYF. The CDR3 DNA is TGTGCCAGCAGCTTAGGCGACCGAACTAGAGCAGATACGCAGTATTTT.

The J gene is TRBJ1-5, the V gene TRBV4-3; D is ambiguous. With 3 bases removed from V and 7 bases from J, the gap between germline ends came to 13 bases. The CDR3 has 14 residues. The germline V gene encodes CDR1 LGHNA and CDR2 YSLEER. The CDR3 bases are TGCGCCAGCAGCCAGTCTCGTTTGGGCCAGCCCCAGCATTTT. Translated: CASSQSRLGQPQHF.

In this sample, this clone turned up once. The chain employs TRBV10-3 and TRBJ1-2; no clear D. Germline V gene data show CDR1 as ENHRY and CDR2 as SYGVKD. V was cut by 3 bases and J by 7 bases, with 9 bases left in between. CDR3 length: 12 residues. CDR3 nucleotides: TGTGCCATCAGTGATCGGGGTGCTGGCTACACCTTC. This gives the protein CAISDRGAGYTF.

This clone was picked up one time. The rearrangement joins TRBV7-2 to TRBJ2-4; TRBD1 agrees at 7 bases. V was pared by 5 bases and J by 5 bases, with 6 bases of the junction left unmatched. The germline V gene encodes CDR1 SGHTA and CDR2 FQGNSA. The CDR3 totals 14 residues. The DNA for the CDR3 is TGTGCCAGCAGCCCTACAGGGGTCGAAAACATTCAGTACTTC. Its protein product is CASSPTGVENIQYF.

J is TRBJ1-5 and V is TRBV15; no clear D. With 0 bases removed from V and 0 bases from J, the gap between germline ends came to 6 bases. CDR1 is LNHNV, CDR2 YYDKDF, per germline (reference sequence). The CDR3 has 15 residues. The CDR3 DNA is TGTGCCACCAGCAGAGATCTATATAGCAATCAGCCCCAGCATTTT. Residues: CATSRDLYSNQPQHF.

This sequence joins TRBV5-1 and TRBJ2-7; 9 nucleotides line up with TRBD1. Per germline, CDR1 SGHRS and CDR2 YFSETQ. This CDR3 has 14 residues. Trimming took 0 bases from V and 6 from J; bases not matched to a gene: 4. The CDR3 here is CASSLGGQGGEQYV. In DNA, the CDR3 is TGCGCCAGCAGCTTGGGGGGACAGGGAGGCGAGCAGTACGTC.

The gene calls are TRBV12-5 and TRBJ2-1; 7 bases line up with TRBD1. The germline V gene has CDR1 LGHNT and CDR2 FRNRAP. CDR3 length: 17 amino acids. J gave up 5 bases and V 3 bases, and 13 bases lay outside the gene matches. The CDR3 protein is CASGLRLTGTQHNEQFF. The CDR3 DNA reads TGTGCTAGTGGTTTACGCCTGACAGGGACGCAACACAATGAGCAGTTCTTC.

The chain couples TRBV5-1 to TRBJ2-1; 8 bases align to TRBD1. This CDR3 comprises 13 residues. The trim removed 6 bases at V and 6 bases at J, leaving 5 bases unmatched. Germline V gene data show CDR1 as SGHRS and CDR2 as YFSETQ. The CDR3 spells CASTRTGFNEQFF. The CDR3 coding sequence is TGCGCCAGCACGCGGACAGGGTTCAATGAGCAGTTCTTC. The full variable domain, with the rest looked up from reference TRBV5-1 and TRBJ2-1, is KAGVTQTPRYLIKTRGQQVTLSCSPISGHRSVSWYQQTPGQGLQFLFEYFSETQRNKGNFPGRFSGRQFSNSRSEMNVSTLELGDSALYLCASTRTGFNEQFFGPGTRLTVL.

In this sample, this clone turned up once. The chain recombines TRBV5-6 with TRBJ1-5, with TRBD1 as a possible D gene (6 bases). Trimming removed 1 base at V and 4 bases at J, with 12 bases between. The CDR3 totals 15 residues. In germline, CDR1 is SGHDT, CDR2 YYEEEE. Here the CDR3 DNA reads TGTGCCAGCAGCTTGTCCGACAGGAATAATCAGCCCCAGCATTTT. Translation: CASSLSDRNNQPQHF.

The CDR3 reads CAISEFSGGYEQYV. The CDR3 nucleotides are TGTGCCATCAGTGAGTTTTCGGGAGGGTACGAGCAGTACGTC. The gene calls are TRBV10-3 and TRBJ2-7; TRBD2 matches 8 bases. Trimming at V came to 1 base and at J to 4 bases, leaving 3 bases not matched to a gene. The length of the CDR3 is 14 residues. CDR1 is ENHRY, CDR2 SYGVKD, per germline.

Remarks on this clone: The sample holds other DNA sequences that translate to the same CDR3. The chain uses TRBV5-4 and TRBJ2-3; possibly TRBD2 for D (5 bases). The length of the CDR3 is 13 residues. The germline gives CDR1 SGHNT, CDR2 YYREEE (reference sequence). The V end lost 0 bases, the J end lost 4 bases, and 6 bases lay between the germline ends. CDR3 amino acids: CASSLEGADTQYF. CDR3 bases: TGTGCCAGCAGCTTGGAGGGAGCAGATACGCAGTATTTT.

The chain recombines TRBV27 with TRBJ1-1; 7 nucleotides align to TRBD1. The germline V gene encodes CDR1 MNHEY and CDR2 SMNVEV (reference sequence). V lost 5 bases and J lost 10; bases outside the gene matches: 13. CDR3 length equals 14 residues. CDR3 coding DNA: TGTGCCAGCAGTACCCTAGGACAGGTCCGCTTAGCTTTCTTT. It yields the protein CASSTLGQVRLAFF.

The V and J genes are TRBV7-2 and TRBJ1-5; D is uncertain. This CDR3 spans 15 amino acids. From germline, CDR1 is SGHTA and CDR2 FQGNSA. The germline V and J ends were trimmed by 1 base and 3 bases, with 10 bases remaining between them. Here the CDR3 DNA reads TGTGCCAGCAGCTTAGTGGCTGGTTACAATCAGCCCCAGCATTTT. Translating it yields CASSLVAGYNQPQHF.

The V call is TRBV25-1, the J call TRBJ1-1; D is unclear. The CDR3 sequence is 15 residues long. Trimming stripped 1 base from V and 1 base from J, with 10 bases between. Per the germline V gene, CDR1 is MGHDK and CDR2 is SYGVNS. The CDR3 sequence is CASSELGLTNTEAFF. Here the CDR3 DNA reads TGTGCCAGCAGTGAATTAGGACTGACGAACACTGAAGCTTTCTTT.

The chain couples TRBV10-3 to TRBJ1-5, with a possible D match to TRBD1 (6 bases). The length of the CDR3 is 13 residues. Trimming left V 2 bases short and J 7 bases short, with 9 bases between. Germline V lookup: CDR1 ENHRY, CDR2 SYGVKD. CDR3 region: CAISEEGEQPQHF. CDR3 DNA sequence: TGTGCCATCAGTGAGGAGGGGGAGCAGCCCCAGCATTTT.

Many counts were recorded for this clone. This chain uses TRBV6-4 with TRBJ2-2; D is undetermined. Germline-derived CDR1 and CDR2 are MRHNA and SNTAGT. Trimming stripped 4 bases from V and 1 base from J, with 13 bases between. The CDR3 is 16 amino acids. This CDR3 reads CASSVLGTENTGELFF. CDR3 sequence (DNA): TGTGCCAGCAGTGTGCTAGGTACTGAGAACACCGGGGAGCTGTTTTTT.

CDR3 residues: CASSYSRTEGEQYF. The DNA for the CDR3 is TGTGCCAGCAGTTACTCTAGGACAGAGGGCGAGCAGTACTTC. The chain combines TRBV6-5 with TRBJ2-7; TRBD1 might be the D (6 bases). CDR1 is MNHEY, CDR2 SVGAGI, per germline. The CDR3 loop spans 14 amino acids. The V end lost 0 bases, the J end lost 6 bases, and 12 bases lay between the germline ends.

The V call is TRBV5-8, the J call TRBJ1-1, with a possible D match to TRBD1 (6 bases). The CDR3 sequence is 12 residues long. V lost 9 bases, J lost 7 bases, and 16 bases lay in between. Germline V gene sequence: CDR1 SGHTS, CDR2 YDEGEE. CDR3 DNA sequence: TGTGCCACCCCAAGGGGGGGAGGTGAAGCTTTCTTT. Protein: CATPRGGGEAFF.

This clone was recorded a few times. The chain combines TRBV4-1 with TRBJ1-5; no reliable D call. Trimming left V 0 bases short and J 2 bases short, with 11 bases between. CDR1 MGHRA and CDR2 YSYEKL come from the germline V gene. This CDR3 is 16 amino acids long. The CDR3 here is CASSQDGGFGNQPQHF. The CDR3 DNA reads as TGCGCCAGCAGCCAAGATGGAGGGTTTGGCAATCAGCCCCAGCATTTT.

The chain links TRBV4-2 to TRBJ1-5, with D possibly TRBD1 on 5 matching bases. The CDR3 consists of 17 residues. Germline V gene lookup returns CDR1 LGHNA and CDR2 YNFKEQ. V was pared by 2 bases and J by 1 base, with 15 bases between. CDR3 nucleotide sequence: TGTGCCAGCAGCCAATACAAACAGGTTAGGAGCAATCAGCCCCAGCATTTT. This codes for CASSQYKQVRSNQPQHF.